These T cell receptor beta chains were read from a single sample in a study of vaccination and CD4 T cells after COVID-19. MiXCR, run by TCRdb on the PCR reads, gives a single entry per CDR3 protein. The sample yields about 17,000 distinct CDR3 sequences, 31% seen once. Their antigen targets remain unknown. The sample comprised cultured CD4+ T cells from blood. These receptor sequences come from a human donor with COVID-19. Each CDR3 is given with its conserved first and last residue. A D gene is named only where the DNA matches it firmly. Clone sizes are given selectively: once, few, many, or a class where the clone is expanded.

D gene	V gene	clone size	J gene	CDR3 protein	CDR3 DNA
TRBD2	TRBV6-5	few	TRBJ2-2	CASSYFGTSGATGELFF	TGTGCCAGCAGTTACTTCGGGACTAGCGGTGCCACCGGGGAGCTGTTTTTT
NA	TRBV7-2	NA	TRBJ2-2	CASSLIQEIGELFF	TGTGCCAGCAGCTTAATTCAGGAGATTGGGGAGCTGTTTTTT
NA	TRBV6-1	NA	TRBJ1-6	CASRSDRASGSYNSPLHF	TGTGCCAGCAGGAGTGACAGAGCGTCAGGGTCCTATAATTCACCCCTCCACTTT
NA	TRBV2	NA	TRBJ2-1	CASSELVDGNEQFF	TGTGCCAGCAGTGAACTAGTAGACGGCAATGAGCAGTTCTTC
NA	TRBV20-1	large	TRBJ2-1	CSARDQVEVGHYNEQFF	TGCAGTGCTAGAGACCAGGTCGAGGTCGGGCATTACAATGAGCAGTTCTTC
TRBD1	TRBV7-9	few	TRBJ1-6	CASSPTGTGYNSPLHF	TGTGCCAGCAGTCCTACCGGGACAGGGTATAATTCACCCCTCCACTTT
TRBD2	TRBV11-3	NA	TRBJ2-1	CASSSAGLAGVSYNEQFF	TGTGCCAGCAGCTCCGCGGGACTAGCGGGGGTATCCTACAATGAGCAGTTCTTC
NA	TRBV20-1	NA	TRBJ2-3	CRVSWGAYSTDTQYF	TGCAGGGTCTCATGGGGCGCATATAGCACAGATACGCAGTATTTT
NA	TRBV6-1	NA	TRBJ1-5	CASGDRSNQPQHF	TGTGCCAGCGGAGACAGGAGCAATCAGCCCCAGCATTTT
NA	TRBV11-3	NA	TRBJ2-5	CASSQGPTRAQYF	TGTGCCAGCAGCCAGGGGCCCACAAGGGCACAGTACTTC
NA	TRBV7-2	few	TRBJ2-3	CASSLTRGTDTQYF	TGTGCCAGCAGCTTAACGAGGGGCACAGATACGCAGTATTTT
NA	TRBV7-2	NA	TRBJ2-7	CASSLAGVYEQYF	TGTGCCAGCAGCTTAGCGGGAGTCTACGAGCAGTACTTC
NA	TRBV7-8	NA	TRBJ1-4	CASSRSGGETENEKLFF	TGTGCCAGCAGCCGCAGTGGAGGGGAAACGGAGAATGAAAAACTGTTTTTT
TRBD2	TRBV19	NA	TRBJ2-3	CASSVTSGGTTDTQYF	TGTGCCAGTAGTGTGACTAGCGGGGGGACGACAGATACGCAGTATTTT
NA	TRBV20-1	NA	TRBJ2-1	CSARGPFGQGYNEQFF	TGCAGTGCTAGAGGGCCTTTCGGGCAGGGGTACAATGAGCAGTTCTTC
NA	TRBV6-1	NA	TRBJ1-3	CASRFQDFSGNTIYF	TGTGCCAGCAGGTTTCAAGATTTCTCTGGAAACACCATATATTTT
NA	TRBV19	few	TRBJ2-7	CASSIEGGYEQYF	TGTGCCAGTAGTATTGAAGGGGGCTACGAGCAGTACTTC
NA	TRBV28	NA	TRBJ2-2	CASSLRLGDLGELFF	TGTGCCAGCAGTTTAAGACTAGGAGATCTAGGGGAGCTGTTTTTT
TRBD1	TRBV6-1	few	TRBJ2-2	CASTPDRRNTGELFF	TGTGCCAGCACCCCGGACAGGAGGAACACCGGGGAGCTGTTTTTT
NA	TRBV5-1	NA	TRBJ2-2	CASSLWAEKNTGELFF	TGCGCCAGCAGCCTGTGGGCCGAAAAAAACACCGGGGAGCTGTTTTTT
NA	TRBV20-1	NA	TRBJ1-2	CSARDLRAKEGYTF	TGCAGTGCTAGAGATCTGAGGGCGAAGGAAGGCTACACCTTC
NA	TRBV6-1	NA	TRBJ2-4	CASSERGLNIQYF	TGTGCCAGCAGTGAAAGAGGGTTGAACATTCAGTACTTC
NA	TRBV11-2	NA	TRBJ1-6	CASSLGVLGVGNSPLHF	TGTGCCAGCAGCTTAGGGGTGTTAGGGGTCGGTAATTCACCCCTCCACTTT
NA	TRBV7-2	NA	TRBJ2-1	CASSSNEQFF	TGTGCCAGCAGCTCTAATGAGCAGTTCTTC
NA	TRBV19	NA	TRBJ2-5	CASSIVGGSQETQYF	TGTGCCAGTAGTATAGTCGGGGGAAGCCAAGAGACCCAGTACTTC
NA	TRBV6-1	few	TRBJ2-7	CASRNTWQAGEQYF	TGTGCCAGCAGGAATACCTGGCAGGCGGGGGAGCAGTACTTC
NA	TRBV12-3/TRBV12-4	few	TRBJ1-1	CASSLTGKVTEAFF	TGTGCCAGCAGTTTAACAGGGAAGGTCACTGAAGCTTTCTTT
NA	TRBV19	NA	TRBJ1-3	CASSPGFSGNTIYF	TGTGCCAGTAGCCCAGGTTTCTCTGGAAACACCATATATTTT
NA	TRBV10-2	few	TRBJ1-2	CASSEGTSYGYTF	TGCGCCAGCAGTGAAGGCACAAGTTATGGCTACACCTTC
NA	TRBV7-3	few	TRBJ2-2	CASSQQGFGGELFF	TGTGCCAGCAGCCAACAGGGTTTTGGCGGGGAGCTGTTTTTT
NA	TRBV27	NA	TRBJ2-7	CASSLVSGTPYEQYF	TGTGCCAGCAGTTTAGTCTCAGGGACCCCCTACGAGCAGTACTTC
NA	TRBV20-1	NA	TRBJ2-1	CSARVGGNEQFF	TGCAGTGCTAGAGTGGGGGGCAATGAGCAGTTCTTC
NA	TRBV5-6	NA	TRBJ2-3	CASSSPTTRFWDTQYF	TGTGCCAGCAGCTCACCGACGACTAGGTTTTGGGATACGCAGTATTTT
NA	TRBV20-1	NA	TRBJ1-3	CSAGDILSGNTIYF	TGCAGTGCTGGGGACATCTTGTCTGGAAACACCATATATTTT
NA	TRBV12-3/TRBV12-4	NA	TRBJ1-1	CASRPRGGNTEAFF	TGTGCCAGCAGGCCTCGAGGGGGTAACACTGAAGCTTTCTTT
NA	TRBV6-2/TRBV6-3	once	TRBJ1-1	CASSPRGGRNTEAFF	TGTGCCAGCTCCCCACGGGGAGGGAGGAACACTGAAGCTTTCTTT
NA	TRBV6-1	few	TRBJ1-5	CASSVIGNQPQHF	TGTGCCAGCAGTGTGATTGGCAATCAGCCCCAGCATTTT
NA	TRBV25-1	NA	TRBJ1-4	CASSEWKGGTEKLFF	TGTGCCAGCAGTGAATGGAAAGGAGGAACTGAAAAACTGTTTTTT
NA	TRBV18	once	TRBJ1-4	CASSPRMGLDNEKLFF	TGTGCCAGCTCACCACGGATGGGGTTGGACAATGAAAAACTGTTTTTT
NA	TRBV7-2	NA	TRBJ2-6	CASSLAQAGANVLTF	TGTGCCAGCAGCTTAGCGCAGGCTGGGGCCAACGTCCTGACTTTC
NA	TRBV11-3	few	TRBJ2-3	CASSLLVTTSTDTQYF	TGTGCCAGCAGCTTATTAGTTACAACTAGCACAGATACGCAGTATTTT
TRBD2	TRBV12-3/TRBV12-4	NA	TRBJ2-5	CASSLAGGEETQYF	TGTGCCAGCAGCCTAGCGGGGGGGGAGGAGACCCAGTACTTC